Listed below are T cell receptor beta chains from one sample, sequenced in a study of regulatory T cells in long-lasting Graves disease. TCRdb itself ran the multiplex PCR reads through MiXCR, one entry per CDR3 protein. The table records about 530,000 distinct CDR3 sequences, about 16% of them present only once. The sample was also linked to a second study, of T cells in Graves' hyperthyroidism and ophthalmopathy.

Source: peripheral blood mononuclear cells (PBMCs), taken at new diagnosis, from a patient treated with antithyroid drugs. Every receptor here comes from a woman aged 40 to 65 with Graves disease. CDR3s include the opening cysteine and the closing phenylalanine or tryptophan. Fields, in order: J gene, V gene, CDR3 protein.

>TRBJ2-2|TRBV7-2
CASSLVGGASGELFF
>TRBJ2-7|TRBV3-1
CASSQYRYEQYF
>TRBJ1-6|TRBV5-1
CASQIGAIDNSPLHF
>TRBJ2-2|TRBV30
CAWSSDRTGELFF
>TRBJ2-7|TRBV20-1
CSASGTGSEQYF
>TRBJ1-1|TRBV3-1
CASSHGGKNTEAFF
>TRBJ1-5|TRBV7-3
CASSLLGVDSNQPQHF
>TRBJ1-1|TRBV20-1
CSARATGDSEAFF
>TRBJ2-5|TRBV19
CASSMGTGETQYF
>TRBJ1-5|TRBV7-8
CASSRGEAESPQHF
>TRBJ1-2|TRBV12-3/TRBV12-4
CASSLMGDLYGYTF
>TRBJ2-7|TRBV28
CASNRDREVYEQYF
>TRBJ1-1|TRBV30
CAWTRQINTEAFF
>TRBJ2-2|TRBV30
CAWSVGGGELFF
>TRBJ2-7|TRBV11-1
CASSPRDRVTYEQYF
>TRBJ1-1|TRBV5-1
CASSPETGRTEAFF
>TRBJ2-6|TRBV20-1
CSAAGDSGANVLTF
>TRBJ2-7|TRBV6-1
CASSQRFDWGGVLGEQYF
>TRBJ1-2|TRBV3-1
CASSQETDRGFGNYGYTF
>TRBJ1-1|TRBV12-3/TRBV12-4
CASIRYPRATNTEAFF
>TRBJ1-2|TRBV9
CASSVAQGGGYGYTF
>TRBJ1-1|TRBV14
CASSQTGYDEAFF
>TRBJ1-2|TRBV7-9
CASSQSGGRYGYTF
>TRBJ1-1|TRBV5-1
CASSQGEGVAFF
>TRBJ2-2|TRBV20-1
CSARGLAGGTGELFF
>TRBJ2-5|TRBV19
CASSRGATQETQYF
>TRBJ2-3|TRBV5-1
CASSLGGQGMQYF
>TRBJ2-3|TRBV2
CASSERPTPDTQYF
>TRBJ2-2|TRBV28
CASRSSTGELFF